This TCR beta chain comes out of a study of blood T cell repertoires in COVID-19. Using immunoSEQ multiplex PCR, the repertoire was profiled, and TCRdb retains in-frame clones only, with some absent. The sample lists 330,000 or so clones, about nine tenths occurring once. V lost 6 bases and J lost 0, with 29 bases in between. The CDR3 contains 20 residues. Germline V gives CDR1 MNHEY, CDR2 SVGEGT. Patients from Seattle were sampled longitudinally, starting during active infection. This clone was found a few times. The J gene is TRBJ2-5, the V gene TRBV6-2 or TRBV6-3, with D tentatively TRBD1 (6 bases). This receptor was taken from a man younger than 40 with COVID-19, enrolled during active disease. Specimen: peripheral blood. CDR3 region: CASSLSRGSNHGTYQETQYF. CDR3 sequence (DNA): TGTGCCAGCAGCCTCTCCCGTGGTTCGAACCATGGGACATACCAAGAGACCCAGTACTTC.